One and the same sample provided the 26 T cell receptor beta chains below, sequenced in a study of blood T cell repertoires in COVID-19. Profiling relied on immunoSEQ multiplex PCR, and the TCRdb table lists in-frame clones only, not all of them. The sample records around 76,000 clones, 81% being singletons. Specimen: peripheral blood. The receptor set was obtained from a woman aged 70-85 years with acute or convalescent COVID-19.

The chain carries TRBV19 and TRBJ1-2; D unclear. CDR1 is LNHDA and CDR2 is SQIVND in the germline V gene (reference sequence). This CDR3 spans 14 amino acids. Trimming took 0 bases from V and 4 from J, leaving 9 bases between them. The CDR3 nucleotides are TGTGCCAGTAGTATAGATCTTCAGGTCTATGGCTACACCTTC. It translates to CASSIDLQVYGYTF. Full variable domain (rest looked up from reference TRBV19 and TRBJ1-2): DGGITQSPKYLFRKEGQNVTLSCEQNLNHDAMYWYRQDPGQGLRLIYYSQIVNDFQKGDIAEGYSVSREKKESFPLTVTSAQKNPTAFYLCASSIDLQVYGYTFGSGTRLTVV.

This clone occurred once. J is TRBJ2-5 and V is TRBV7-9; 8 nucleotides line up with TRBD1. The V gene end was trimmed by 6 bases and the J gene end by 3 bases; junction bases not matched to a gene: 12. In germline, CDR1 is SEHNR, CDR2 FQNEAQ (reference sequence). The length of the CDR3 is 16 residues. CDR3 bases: TGTGCCAGCAGTTTTACCATCGGACAGGGTGAAGAGACCCAGTACTTC. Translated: CASSFTIGQGEETQYF.

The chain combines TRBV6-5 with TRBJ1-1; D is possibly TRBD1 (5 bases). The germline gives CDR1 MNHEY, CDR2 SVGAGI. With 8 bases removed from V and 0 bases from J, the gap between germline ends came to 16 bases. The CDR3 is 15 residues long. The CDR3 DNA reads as TGTGCCAGCCTAGAATCCCAGGGCCTGAACACTGAAGCTTTCTTT. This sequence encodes CASLESQGLNTEAFF.

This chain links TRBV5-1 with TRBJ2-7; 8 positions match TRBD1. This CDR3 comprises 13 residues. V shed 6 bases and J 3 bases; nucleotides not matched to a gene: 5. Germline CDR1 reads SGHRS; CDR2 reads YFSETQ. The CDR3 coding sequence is TGCGCCAGCAAGACAGGGGTTGACTACGAGCAGTACTTC. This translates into CASKTGVDYEQYF.

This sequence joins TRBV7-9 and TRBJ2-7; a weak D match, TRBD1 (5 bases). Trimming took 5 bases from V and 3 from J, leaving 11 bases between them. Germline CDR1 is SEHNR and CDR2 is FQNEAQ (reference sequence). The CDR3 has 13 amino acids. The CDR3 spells CASSMDTNYEQYF. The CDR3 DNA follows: TGTGCCAGCAGCATGGACACCAACTACGAGCAGTACTTC.

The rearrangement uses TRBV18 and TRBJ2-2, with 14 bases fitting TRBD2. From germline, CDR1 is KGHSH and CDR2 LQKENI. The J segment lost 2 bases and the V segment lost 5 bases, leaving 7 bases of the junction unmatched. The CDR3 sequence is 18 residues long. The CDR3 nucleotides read TGTGCCAGCTCAGCGGGACTAGCGGGGGCCTCAAACACCGGGGAGCTGTTTTTT. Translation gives CASSAGLAGASNTGELFF.

CDR3 protein: CASSFGFTSNIQYF. The CDR3 DNA reads as TGTGCCAGCAGCTTTGGTTTTACTAGCAACATTCAGTACTTC. The rearrangement links TRBV7-2 to TRBJ2-4; D is perhaps TRBD2 (6 bases). V was cut by 3 bases and J by 7 bases, with 13 bases left in between. CDR1 is SGHTA and CDR2 is FQGNSA in the germline V gene. The length of the CDR3 is 14 residues.

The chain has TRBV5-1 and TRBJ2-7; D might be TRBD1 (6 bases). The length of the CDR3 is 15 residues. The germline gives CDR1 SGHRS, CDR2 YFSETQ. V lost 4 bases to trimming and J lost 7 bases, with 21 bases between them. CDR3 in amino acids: CASSRTIGTPFEQYF. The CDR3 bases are TGCGCCAGCAGCCGCACTATCGGGACACCGTTTGAGCAGTACTTC.

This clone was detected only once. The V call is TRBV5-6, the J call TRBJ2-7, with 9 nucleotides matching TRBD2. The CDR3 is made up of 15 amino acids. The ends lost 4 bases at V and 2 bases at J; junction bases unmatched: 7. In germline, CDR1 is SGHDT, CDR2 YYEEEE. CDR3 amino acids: CASSAGGGLPYEQYF. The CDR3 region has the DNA TGTGCCAGCAGCGCGGGAGGGGGACTTCCCTACGAGCAGTACTTC.

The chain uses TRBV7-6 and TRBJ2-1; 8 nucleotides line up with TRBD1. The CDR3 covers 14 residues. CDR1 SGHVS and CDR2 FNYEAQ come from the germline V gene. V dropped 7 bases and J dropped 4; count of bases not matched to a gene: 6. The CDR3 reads CASKTGTGYNEQFF. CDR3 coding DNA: TGTGCCAGCAAAACCGGGACAGGTTACAATGAGCAGTTCTTC.

CDR3 residues: CASSKRGTYEQYF. The CDR3 DNA follows: TGTGCCAGTAGTAAACGGGGAACCTACGAGCAGTACTTC. V and J are TRBV19 and TRBJ2-7, with TRBD2 as a possible D gene (5 bases). V dropped 4 bases and J dropped 2 bases, with 9 bases sitting between them. CDR3 length equals 13 residues. Looked up from germline, CDR1 is LNHDA and CDR2 is SQIVND (reference sequence). The variable domain in full, completed from reference TRBV19 and TRBJ2-7, reads DGGITQSPKYLFRKEGQNVTLSCEQNLNHDAMYWYRQDPGQGLRLIYYSQIVNDFQKGDIAEGYSVSREKKESFPLTVTSAQKNPTAFYLCASSKRGTYEQYFGPGTRLTVT.

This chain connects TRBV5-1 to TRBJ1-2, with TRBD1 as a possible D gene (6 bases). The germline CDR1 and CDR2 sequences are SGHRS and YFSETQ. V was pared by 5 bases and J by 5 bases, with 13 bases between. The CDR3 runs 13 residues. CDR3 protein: CASRREGEYGYTF. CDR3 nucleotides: TGCGCCAGCAGAAGAGAGGGGGAGTATGGCTACACCTTC.

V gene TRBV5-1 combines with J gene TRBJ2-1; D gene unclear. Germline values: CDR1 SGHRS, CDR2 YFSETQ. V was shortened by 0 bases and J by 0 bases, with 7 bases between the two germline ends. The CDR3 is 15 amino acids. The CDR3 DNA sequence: TGCGCCAGCAGCTTGGAATCTAACTCCTACAATGAGCAGTTCTTC. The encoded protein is CASSLESNSYNEQFF.

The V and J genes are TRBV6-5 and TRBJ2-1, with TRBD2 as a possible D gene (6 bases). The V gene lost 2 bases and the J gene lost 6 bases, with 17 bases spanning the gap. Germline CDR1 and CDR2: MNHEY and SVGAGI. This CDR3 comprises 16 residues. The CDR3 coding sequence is TGTGCCAGCAGTTACGGTGGGGCGGGGCGTGGCAATGAGCAGTTCTTC. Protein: CASSYGGAGRGNEQFF.

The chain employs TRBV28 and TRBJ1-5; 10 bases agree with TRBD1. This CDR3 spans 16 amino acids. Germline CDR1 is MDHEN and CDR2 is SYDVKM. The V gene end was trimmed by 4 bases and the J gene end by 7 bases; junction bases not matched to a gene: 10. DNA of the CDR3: TGTGCCAGCAGTTCCACCGGGACAGGGGAAGAACAGCCCCAGCATTTT. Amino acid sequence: CASSSTGTGEEQPQHF.

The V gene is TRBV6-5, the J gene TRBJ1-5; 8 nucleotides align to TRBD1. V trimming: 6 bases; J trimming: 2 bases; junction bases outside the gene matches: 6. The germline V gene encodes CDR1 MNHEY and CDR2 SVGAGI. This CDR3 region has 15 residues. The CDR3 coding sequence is TGTGCCAGCAGCACACAGGGGGGTGGCAATCAGCCCCAGCATTTT. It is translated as CASSTQGGGNQPQHF.

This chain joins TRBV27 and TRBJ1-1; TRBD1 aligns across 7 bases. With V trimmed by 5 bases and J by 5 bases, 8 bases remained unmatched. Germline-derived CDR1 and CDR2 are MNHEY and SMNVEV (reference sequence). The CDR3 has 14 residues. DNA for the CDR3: TGTGCCAGCAGTCTCACGACAGGGTGGACTGAAGCTTTCTTT. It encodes CASSLTTGWTEAFF.

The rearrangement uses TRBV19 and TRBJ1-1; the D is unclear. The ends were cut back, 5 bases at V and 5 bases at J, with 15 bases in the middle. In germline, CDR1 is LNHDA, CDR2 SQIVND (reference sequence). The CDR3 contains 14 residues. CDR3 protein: CASSLGQTGTEAFF. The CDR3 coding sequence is TGTGCCAGTAGTTTAGGCCAAACCGGGACTGAAGCTTTCTTT.

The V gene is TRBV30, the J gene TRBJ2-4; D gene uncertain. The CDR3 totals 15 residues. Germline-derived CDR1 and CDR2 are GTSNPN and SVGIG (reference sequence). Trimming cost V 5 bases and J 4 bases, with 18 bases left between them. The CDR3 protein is CAWSPFSGPKNIQYF. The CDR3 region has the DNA TGTGCCTGGTCACCTTTTAGTGGGCCTAAAAACATTCAGTACTTC.

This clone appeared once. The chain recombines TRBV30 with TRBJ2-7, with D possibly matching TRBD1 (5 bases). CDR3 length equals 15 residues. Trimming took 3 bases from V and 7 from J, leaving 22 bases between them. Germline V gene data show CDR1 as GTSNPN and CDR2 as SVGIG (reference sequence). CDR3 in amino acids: CAWRFGAGSLQEQYF. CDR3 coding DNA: TGTGCCTGGAGATTTGGGGCAGGAAGTCTTCAGGAGCAGTACTTC.

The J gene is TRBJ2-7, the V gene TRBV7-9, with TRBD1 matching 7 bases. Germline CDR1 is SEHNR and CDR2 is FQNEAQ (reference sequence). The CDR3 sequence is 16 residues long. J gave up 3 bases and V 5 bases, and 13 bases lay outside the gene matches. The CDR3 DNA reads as TGTGCCAGCAGCGATGAGTTGGACAGGTCCCACTACGAGCAGTACTTC. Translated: CASSDELDRSHYEQYF.

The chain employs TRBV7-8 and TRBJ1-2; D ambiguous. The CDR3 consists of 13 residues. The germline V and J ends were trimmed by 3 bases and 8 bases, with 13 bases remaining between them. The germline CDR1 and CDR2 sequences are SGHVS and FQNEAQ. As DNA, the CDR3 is TGTGCCAGCAGCTTCTCACCCCTAAAAGGCTACACCTTC. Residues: CASSFSPLKGYTF.

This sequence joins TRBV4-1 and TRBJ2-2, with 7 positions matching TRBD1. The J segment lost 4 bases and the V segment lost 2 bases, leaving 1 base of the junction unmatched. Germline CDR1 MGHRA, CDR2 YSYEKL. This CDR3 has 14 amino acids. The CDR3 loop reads CASSQTGVTGELFF. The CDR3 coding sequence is TGCGCCAGCAGCCAAACAGGGGTCACCGGGGAGCTGTTTTTT.

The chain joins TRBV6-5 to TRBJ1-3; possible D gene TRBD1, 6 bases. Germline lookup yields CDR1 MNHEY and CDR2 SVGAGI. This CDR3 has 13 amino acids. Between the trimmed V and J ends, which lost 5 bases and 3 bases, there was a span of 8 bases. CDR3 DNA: TGTGCCAGCAGTCGAGGGGGTGGAAACACCATATATTTT. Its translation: CASSRGGGNTIYF.

In DNA form, the CDR3 reads TGTGCCAGTAGTCAACCGGGACACGAAAACATTCAGTACTTC. This sequence encodes CASSQPGHENIQYF. The J gene is TRBJ2-4, the V gene TRBV19, with D maybe TRBD1 (6 bases). CDR3 length equals 14 residues. Germline assignment: CDR1 LNHDA and CDR2 SQIVND (reference sequence). With 5 bases removed from V and 5 bases from J, the gap between germline ends came to 13 bases.

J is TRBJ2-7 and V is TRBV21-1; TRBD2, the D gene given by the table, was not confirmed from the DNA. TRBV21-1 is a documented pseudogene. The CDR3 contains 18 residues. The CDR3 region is CASSKGGQGLKGSYEQYF. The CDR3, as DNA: TGTGCCAGCAGCAAAGGAGGACAAGGACTAAAAGGCTCCTACGAGCAGTACTTC.